This record covers a single T cell receptor (beta chain). Its target is not known. Germline-derived CDR1 and CDR2 are SNHLY and FYNNEI. This CDR3 is built from 13 residues. Trimming pared 8 bases from V and 2 bases from J, leaving 13 bases between. The data stem from a study of cytomegalovirus exposure and HLA in healthy donors. Overall study: The same platform used for the approximately 670 first-cohort repertoires was also used for the 120 or so validation repertoires, as a later analysis reported.

Overall study findings and caveats: Cytomegalovirus association was assigned to approximately 160 TCR beta chains. The classifier, whose performance was assessed in both the original and validation cohorts, reportedly diagnosed cytomegalovirus status with high specificity and sensitivity. TCR clusters originating in the first cohort tended to co-occur in the approximately 130 validation repertoires, according to a later analysis.

Sequenced by immunoSEQ multiplex PCR; TCRdb stores in-frame clones only, minus some. The sample holds 200,000 to 300,000 clones, more than 85% seen once. Sequenced material: PBMCs. This TCR was sampled from a man aged 18 to 29 in good health and CMV-seropositive. This chain joins TRBV2 and TRBJ2-7; TRBD2 is a possible D gene (5 bases). The CDR3 DNA is TGTGCCAGCGGAGGCCTAATTACCTACGAGCAGTACTTC. Its translation: CASGGLITYEQYF.